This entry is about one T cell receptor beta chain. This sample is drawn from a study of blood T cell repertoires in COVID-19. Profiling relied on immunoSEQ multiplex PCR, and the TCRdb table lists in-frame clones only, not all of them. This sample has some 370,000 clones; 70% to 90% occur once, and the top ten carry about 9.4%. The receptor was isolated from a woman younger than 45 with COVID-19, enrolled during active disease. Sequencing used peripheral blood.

DNA for the CDR3: TGTGCCAGCAGCCCTCCCTGGTTAGCGGGAGGGTGGAATGAGCAGTTCTTC. Translating gives CASSPPWLAGGWNEQFF. This sequence joins TRBV7-2 and TRBJ2-1; TRBD2 matches at 11 bases. The CDR3 runs to 17 residues. The J segment lost 7 bases and the V segment lost 5 bases, leaving 13 bases of the junction unmatched. Germline V CDR1 and CDR2: SGHTA, FQGNSA.